The text below deals with one T cell receptor beta chain. Per the original methods: Amplified reference gene primers provided the basis for estimating nucleated cell counts. Repertoires were generated with immunoSEQ multiplex PCR, while TCRdb's copy carries only in-frame clones and drops some. V and J calls and clone size follow that table, whereas D and trimming were derived from the DNA. The sample yields under 300,000 clones, roughly 93% seen once. This record belongs to a study of blood T cell repertoires in COVID-19. Across the study: Samples of COVID-19 (acute and convalescent) were obtained from the United States, Italy and Spain. Sources were T cells, B-cell-depleted T cells, or PBMCs; the material itself was cDNA or gDNA.

Categorization into cohorts depended on clinical history that participants reported. Sequencing was carried out using PBMCs or T cells enriched from blood (not recorded which). This TCR was sampled from a woman aged 40 to 55 with acute COVID-19.

The CDR3 reads CSARQPGNYEQYF. The CDR3 coding sequence is TGCAGCGCCCGACAACCAGGGAACTACGAGCAGTACTTC. The chain carries TRBV29-1 and TRBJ2-7, with a weak D call TRBD1 (5 bases). V gave up 7 bases and J gave up 3 bases, with 16 bases separating them. The CDR3 loop spans 13 amino acids. CDR1 SQVTM and CDR2 ANQGSEA come from the germline V gene.